Listed here are 32 T cell receptor beta chains from one sample, sequenced in a study of OX40 agonist ivuxolimab in advanced cancers. The table came from immunoSEQ multiplex PCR; TCRdb's copy has only in-frame clones and leaves some out. The data show 77,000 or so clones, around nine tenths seen once. Sequenced material: CD4+ or CD8+ T cells sorted from blood, taken in a trial of the OX40 agonist ivuxolimab. All receptors derive from an adult with an advanced solid tumor such as melanoma, head and neck, liver or kidney cancer.

J is TRBJ2-1 and V is TRBV11-3; 14 positions match TRBD2. The CDR3 loop spans 19 amino acids. V trimming: 5 bases; J trimming: 7 bases; junction bases outside the gene matches: 16. The germline V gene has CDR1 SGHNT and CDR2 YENEEA. CDR3 bases: TGTGCCAGCAGCGCCACCGGGACTAGCGGGAGTCGAGGGAGGAATGAGCAGTTCTTC. Translating gives CASSATGTSGSRGRNEQFF.

V usage is TRBV6-4 and J usage is TRBJ1-4; a possible D gene is TRBD1 (5 bases). The ends were cut back, 0 bases at V and 8 bases at J, with 13 bases in the middle. There are 15 residues in the CDR3. Germline V gives CDR1 MRHNA, CDR2 SNTAGT. The CDR3 loop is CASSDSSGAGEKLFF. In DNA form, the CDR3 reads TGTGCCAGCAGTGACTCGAGTGGGGCGGGGGAAAAACTGTTTTTT.

The chain links TRBV5-1 to TRBJ2-1; 7 bases match TRBD1. Per the germline V gene, CDR1 is SGHRS and CDR2 is YFSETQ. V was clipped by 4 bases and J by 7 bases; unmatched bases: 11. The CDR3 consists of 15 residues. CDR3 sequence reads: CASSPNTAGGNEQFF. The CDR3 DNA follows: TGCGCCAGCAGCCCGAACACGGCAGGGGGAAATGAGCAGTTCTTC.

V usage is TRBV9 and J usage is TRBJ2-1; 16 bases align to TRBD2. The CDR3 totals 16 residues. CDR1 and CDR2 (germline): SGDLS, YYNGEE. V trimming: 4 bases; J trimming: 8 bases; junction bases outside the gene matches: 6. The CDR3 nucleotides are TGTGCCAGCAGCCGGGGACTAGCGGGAGGGTTCGATGAGCAGTTCTTC. Its protein is CASSRGLAGGFDEQFF.

The rearrangement links TRBV18 to TRBJ2-7; no clear D. V was pared by 5 bases and J by 0 bases, with 11 bases between. The CDR3 runs to 14 residues. Germline-derived CDR1 and CDR2 are KGHSH and LQKENI. CDR3 DNA: TGTGCCAGCTCAGGGGTCCAGAGCTCCTACGAGCAGTACTTC. Its protein product is CASSGVQSSYEQYF.

This chain links TRBV12-5 with TRBJ1-5, with no clear D. The CDR3 sequence is 13 residues long. Germline V CDR1 and CDR2: LGHNT, FRNRAP. Trimming shortened V by 7 bases and J by 7 bases, and 14 bases separated the two germline ends. This chain's CDR3 is CASAMAQDQPQHF. CDR3 DNA sequence: TGTGCTAGTGCTATGGCCCAGGACCAGCCCCAGCATTTT.

This chain joins TRBV11-3 and TRBJ2-1, with D maybe TRBD1 (6 bases). The CDR3 consists of 15 residues. V shed 4 bases and J shed 3 bases, with 13 bases lying between them. Germline CDR1 SGHNT, CDR2 YENEEA. In nucleotides, the CDR3 is TGTGCCAGCAGCTCGGACAGCCAGCTCTACAATGAGCAGTTCTTC. This codes for CASSSDSQLYNEQFF.

The chain has TRBV7-9 and TRBJ2-5; 7 bases map to TRBD1. The germline gives CDR1 SEHNR, CDR2 FQNEAQ (reference sequence). The length of the CDR3 is 14 residues. V was pared by 0 bases and J by 3 bases, with 1 base of the junction left unmatched. CDR3 amino acids: CASSLAQGEETQYF. Here the CDR3 DNA reads TGTGCCAGCAGCTTAGCGCAGGGGGAAGAGACCCAGTACTTC.

This chain connects TRBV6-1 to TRBJ1-1; D unclear. V shed 6 bases and J shed 5 bases, with 19 bases lying between them. The CDR3 loop spans 15 amino acids. Per the germline V gene, CDR1 is MNHNS and CDR2 is SASEGT. The CDR3 DNA sequence: TGTGCCAGCAGAAGGACGGGAAGTGAACGGACTGAAGCTTTCTTT. Protein: CASRRTGSERTEAFF.

Only one count was recorded for this clone. The chain employs TRBV5-1 and TRBJ2-3; TRBD1 or TRBD2 may be the D gene (5 bases each). V was trimmed by 4 bases and J by 6 bases, leaving 21 bases between them. Germline values: CDR1 SGHRS, CDR2 YFSETQ. CDR3 length: 16 amino acids. For the CDR3, the DNA is TGCGCCAGCAGCCCTTGGGACGGCTTTAGAGGGGATACGCAGTATTTT. The encoded protein is CASSPWDGFRGDTQYF.

This clone occurred a few times. This rearrangement joins TRBV18 to TRBJ1-1, with a tentative D call TRBD1 (5 bases). CDR1 is KGHSH and CDR2 is LQKENI in the germline V gene. V lost 5 bases to trimming and J lost 11 bases, with 15 bases between them. This CDR3 contains 12 residues. The CDR3 sequence: CASSTLPGNAFF. The CDR3 DNA reads TGTGCCAGCTCAACTTTGCCAGGGAATGCTTTCTTT. Based on the CDR3 plus reference TRBV18 and TRBJ1-1, the full variable domain is NAGVMQNPRHLVRRRGQEARLRCSPMKGHSHVYWYRQLPEEGLKFMVYLQKENIIDESGMPKERFSAEFPKEGPSILRIQQVVRGDSAAYFCASSTLPGNAFFGQGTRLTVV.

This chain links TRBV19 with TRBJ2-7, with D hard to call. The CDR3 covers 13 residues. Germline V gene lookup returns CDR1 LNHDA and CDR2 SQIVND (reference sequence). V lost 2 bases to trimming and J lost 4 bases, with 9 bases between them. DNA of the CDR3: TGTGCCAGTAGTATAAAACTCCAATACGAGCAGTACTTC. Residues: CASSIKLQYEQYF.

CDR3 nucleotide sequence: TGTGCCAGCAGCTTTTCATCCGGAGAGACCCAGTACTTC. It encodes CASSFSSGETQYF. The V call is TRBV11-3, the J call TRBJ2-5; D is ambiguous. The CDR3 has 13 amino acids. Germline V lookup: CDR1 SGHNT, CDR2 YENEEA. Trimming took off 3 bases at V and 4 bases at J, with 9 bases between the two ends.

DNA for the CDR3: TGTGCCAGCTCGTTAGACCATAATTCACCCCTCCACTTT. It specifies CASSLDHNSPLHF. J is TRBJ1-6 and V is TRBV18, with D hard to call. Germline CDR1 KGHSH, CDR2 LQKENI. The CDR3 runs 13 residues. Trimming shortened V by 6 bases and J by 5 bases, and 8 bases separated the two germline ends. Based on the CDR3 plus reference TRBV18 and TRBJ1-6, the full variable domain is NAGVMQNPRHLVRRRGQEARLRCSPMKGHSHVYWYRQLPEEGLKFMVYLQKENIIDESGMPKERFSAEFPKEGPSILRIQQVVRGDSAAYFCASSLDHNSPLHFGNGTRLTVT.

This clone was seen only once. The chain couples TRBV7-9 to TRBJ1-4; D is ambiguous. This CDR3 region has 15 residues. Per germline, CDR1 SEHNR and CDR2 FQNEAQ (reference sequence). V lost 5 bases to trimming and J lost 7 bases, with 17 bases between them. The CDR3 reads CASSAPGGMGEKLFF. DNA of the CDR3: TGTGCCAGCAGCGCCCCGGGAGGGATGGGTGAAAAACTGTTTTTT.

The chain combines TRBV19 with TRBJ1-5; D ambiguous. Germline lookup yields CDR1 LNHDA and CDR2 SQIVND (reference sequence). Deletions cut 7 bases from V and 0 bases from J, with 16 bases between. The CDR3 runs to 16 residues. Here the CDR3 DNA reads TGTGCCAGTAAAGACGAGACATATTATAGCAATCAGCCCCAGCATTTT. It is translated as CASKDETYYSNQPQHF.

The chain couples TRBV5-4 to TRBJ2-2; D is possibly TRBD2 (6 bases). CDR3 length: 16 residues. Between the trimmed V and J ends, which lost 1 base and 3 bases, there was a span of 13 bases. Germline V gene lookup returns CDR1 SGHNT and CDR2 YYREEE (reference sequence). This chain's CDR3 is CASSLLGGTYTGELFF. Here the CDR3 DNA reads TGTGCCAGCAGCTTGTTAGGCGGGACGTACACCGGGGAGCTGTTTTTT.

This chain links TRBV7-2 with TRBJ2-7; D call uncertain. The CDR3 contains 14 residues. V was shortened by 2 bases and J by 2 bases, with 10 bases between the two germline ends. Germline V gene lookup returns CDR1 SGHTA and CDR2 FQGNSA. CDR3 protein: CASSLLADAYEQYF. In nucleotides, the CDR3 is TGTGCCAGCAGCTTACTCGCGGATGCCTACGAGCAGTACTTC. Together with reference TRBV7-2 and TRBJ2-7, the CDR3 gives the full variable domain: GAGVSQSPSNKVTEKGKDVELRCDPISGHTALYWYRQSLGQGLEFLIYFQGNSAPDKSGLPSDRFSAERTGGSVSTLTIQRTQQEDSAVYLCASSLLADAYEQYFGPGTRLTVT.

This clone has more than one count but fewer than ten. The V and J genes are TRBV2 and TRBJ1-5; D might be TRBD1 (5 bases). This CDR3 contains 13 residues. V dropped 8 bases and J dropped 2 bases, with 10 bases sitting between them. Germline loops: CDR1 SNHLY, CDR2 FYNNEI. The CDR3: CASGWGGNQPQHF. In nucleotides, the CDR3 is TGTGCCAGCGGGTGGGGGGGCAATCAGCCCCAGCATTTT. Combining the CDR3 with reference TRBV2 and TRBJ1-5 gives the whole variable domain EPEVTQTPSHQVTQMGQEVILRCVPISNHLYFYWYRQILGQKVEFLVSFYNNEISEKSEIFDDQFSVERPDGSNFTLKIRSTKLEDSAMYFCASGWGGNQPQHFGDGTRLSIL.

This clone showed up just a few times. The chain is built from TRBV6-5 and TRBJ1-5; maybe TRBD1 (5 bases). The CDR3 length is 13 residues. V was shortened by 5 bases and J by 4 bases, with 9 bases between the two germline ends. The germline V gene has CDR1 MNHEY and CDR2 SVGAGI. The CDR3 loop reads CASSQGANQPQHF. The CDR3 bases are TGTGCCAGCAGTCAGGGAGCTAATCAGCCCCAGCATTTT.

This chain connects TRBV9 to TRBJ2-3; possible D gene TRBD2, 6 bases. The germline V gene has CDR1 SGDLS and CDR2 YYNGEE. This CDR3 is built from 17 residues. Trimming removed 4 bases at V and 0 bases at J, with 18 bases between. The CDR3 region is CASSPRLAVASTDTQYF. DNA for the CDR3: TGTGCCAGCAGCCCAAGGTTAGCGGTTGCTAGCACAGATACGCAGTATTTT.

The chain has TRBV5-1 and TRBJ2-7; the match to TRBD1 covers 7 bases. V lost 3 bases and J lost 3; bases outside the gene matches: 9. This CDR3 spans 15 amino acids. The germline V gene has CDR1 SGHRS and CDR2 YFSETQ. CDR3 protein: CASSSPGTEDYEQYF. Written as DNA, the CDR3 is TGCGCCAGCAGCTCCCCCGGGACAGAAGACTACGAGCAGTACTTC.

This clone is a singleton in its sample. The CDR3, as DNA: TGTGCCAGCAGCGTAGGATATACAGGGGGCTACGAGCAGTACTTC. This gives the protein CASSVGYTGGYEQYF. The chain employs TRBV9 and TRBJ2-7; 8 bases match TRBD1. Trimming at V came to 0 bases and at J to 3 bases, leaving 5 bases not matched to a gene. Germline loops: CDR1 SGDLS, CDR2 YYNGEE. The CDR3 has 15 amino acids.

The rearrangement joins TRBV7-3 to TRBJ2-7, with D uncertain. Trimming cost V 5 bases and J 5 bases, with 13 bases left between them. CDR1 is SGHTA and CDR2 is FQGTGA in the germline V gene. The CDR3 consists of 13 residues. The DNA for the CDR3 is TGTGCCAGCAGCGCATACCACAGTGACGAGCAGTACTTC. It is translated as CASSAYHSDEQYF.

The chain uses TRBV2 and TRBJ2-3, with D perhaps being TRBD1 or TRBD2 (5 bases each). CDR1 SNHLY and CDR2 FYNNEI come from the germline V gene. The V end lost 4 bases, the J end lost 11 bases, and 16 bases lay between the germline ends. The CDR3 spans 13 residues. The CDR3 DNA reads as TGTGCCAGCAGTGCCGCGGCCGGGACCCTGCAGTATTTT. This gives the protein CASSAAAGTLQYF.

The V and J genes are TRBV29-1 and TRBJ2-2, with 10 bases identical to TRBD2. Germline CDR1 reads SQVTM; CDR2 reads ANQGSEA. This CDR3 region has 15 residues. Trimming took 7 bases from V and 6 from J; bases not matched to a gene: 11. The CDR3 coding sequence is TGCAGCGCCCGGGGAACTAGCGGGAAGGCCGGGGAGCTGTTTTTT. This codes for CSARGTSGKAGELFF.

The CDR3 here is CASSVLAGPYNEQFF. As DNA, the CDR3 is TGTGCCAGCAGCGTCCTAGCGGGGCCTTACAATGAGCAGTTCTTC. V is TRBV6-4 and J is TRBJ2-1; 9 positions agree with TRBD2. This CDR3 has 15 residues. Trimming cost V 6 bases and J 4 bases; bases outside gene matches: 7. Germline loops: CDR1 MRHNA, CDR2 SNTAGT.

The chain recombines TRBV28 with TRBJ2-2; D unclear. The CDR3 length is 12 residues. Germline V lookup: CDR1 MDHEN, CDR2 SYDVKM. CDR3 residues: CVSVTNTGELFF. DNA for the CDR3: TGTGTCTCGGTGACGAACACCGGGGAGCTGTTTTTT.

The table lists this clone with a count of one. The chain couples TRBV9 to TRBJ1-2, with D tentatively TRBD1 (6 bases). The length of the CDR3 is 14 residues. Trimming removed 3 bases from V and 8 bases from J, with 17 bases in between. CDR1 is SGDLS and CDR2 is YYNGEE in the germline V gene. CDR3 loop: CASSAPQGLRGYTF. CDR3 coding DNA: TGTGCCAGCAGCGCCCCACAGGGTTTGAGGGGCTACACCTTC.

This chain uses TRBV5-5 with TRBJ2-1; D is unclear. CDR1 is SGHKS and CDR2 is YYEKEE in the germline V gene (reference sequence). The CDR3 spans 14 residues. Trimming shortened V by 4 bases and J by 0 bases, and 8 bases separated the two germline ends. Written as DNA, the CDR3 is TGTGCCAGCAGCGGTGAAAGCTCCTACAATGAGCAGTTCTTC. Protein: CASSGESSYNEQFF. Complete variable domain (other parts from reference TRBV5-5 and TRBJ2-1): DAGVTQSPTHLIKTRGQQVTLRCSPISGHKSVSWYQQVLGQGPQFIFQYYEKEERGRGNFPDRFSARQFPNYSSELNVNALLLGDSALYLCASSGESSYNEQFFGPGTRLTVL.

This clone was recorded once. J is TRBJ2-5 and V is TRBV6-1, with 7 nucleotides matching TRBD2. The J segment lost 4 bases and the V segment lost 2 bases, leaving 7 bases of the junction unmatched. This CDR3 has 15 residues. CDR1 and CDR2 (germline): MNHNS, SASEGT. CDR3 region: CASSEKNGGRETQYF. For the CDR3, the DNA is TGTGCCAGCAGTGAAAAGAACGGGGGGAGAGAGACCCAGTACTTC.

The rearrangement joins TRBV5-1 to TRBJ2-1, with 11 positions matching TRBD1. This CDR3 spans 16 amino acids. Germline V lookup: CDR1 SGHRS, CDR2 YFSETQ. V shed 4 bases and J 7 bases; nucleotides not matched to a gene: 10. The CDR3 loop is CASSLPRTGGMNEQFF. CDR3 sequence (DNA): TGCGCCAGCAGCCTTCCCAGGACAGGGGGCATGAATGAGCAGTTCTTC.